This TCR beta chain stems from a study of blood T cell repertoires in COVID-19. The method was immunoSEQ multiplex PCR; TCRdb's version includes in-frame clones alone and lacks a portion of them. The data show over 150,000 clones, with about 88% seen just once and about 6.5% held by the top ten. Living in 24 US areas, the participants were between about 18 and 100 years of age. Donors were grouped by their self-reported clinical history. Turning to this clone: A read error may produce the germline difference seen at one junction end.

Germline CDR1 reads SGHRS; CDR2 reads YFSETQ. The CDR3 consists of 16 residues. This chain connects TRBV5-1 to TRBJ2-1; TRBD1 is a possible D gene (6 bases). The sample was PBMCs or T cells enriched from blood (not recorded which). This clonotype was sampled from a woman between 50 and 59 years old who had recovered from COVID-19. CDR3 DNA: TGCGCCAGCAGCCCCGGGACATCCGGGCCCTACAATGGGCAGTTCTTC. It is translated as CASSPGTSGPYNGQFF.